A selection of T cell receptor beta chains follows, all from one sample in a study of T cell clones after liver transplantation. Method: immunoSEQ multiplex PCR; TCRdb's copy keeps in-frame clones and lacks some. The sample contains 93,000 or so clones, roughly four fifths of which appear only once. Source: CD4+ T cells from blood, taken approximately 50 months after liver transplant. The receptor set was obtained from a human patient who received a liver transplant. The graft donor may account for some of the T cells. Both conserved end residues are part of each CDR3. Fields, in order: J gene, clone size, V gene, D gene, CDR3 DNA, CDR3 protein. The D gene is left open where the match is weak. Clone sizes are given selectively: once, few, many, or a class where the clone is expanded.

J: TRBJ1-2; size: .; V: TRBV7-9; D: .; DNA: TGTGCCAGCAGCTTAGAAGGGTTTGCTGGCTACACCTTC; CDR3: CASSLEGFAGYTF
J: TRBJ2-7; size: .; V: TRBV28; D: .; DNA: TGTGCCAGCAACAGTCACTCCTACGAGCAGTACTTC; CDR3: CASNSHSYEQYF
J: TRBJ2-7; size: .; V: TRBV4-1; D: .; DNA: TGCGCCAGCAGCCTCAGCGGAGGCCTAACCTACGAGCAGTACTTC; CDR3: CASSLSGGLTYEQYF
J: TRBJ1-4; size: .; V: TRBV9; D: .; DNA: TGTGCCAGCAGCGTACAAGGGGTGAGGAATGAAAAACTGTTTTTT; CDR3: CASSVQGVRNEKLFF
J: TRBJ2-5; size: once; V: TRBV30; D: TRBD2; DNA: TGTGCCTGGAGTTTCAGGACTAGCGGGGGGGAAGAGACCCAGTACTTC; CDR3: CAWSFRTSGGEETQYF
J: TRBJ2-2; size: .; V: TRBV7-8; D: TRBD2; DNA: TGTGCCAGCAGCTCTGGACTAGCGGGACCGAACACCGGGGAGCTGTTTTTT; CDR3: CASSSGLAGPNTGELFF
J: TRBJ1-5; size: .; V: TRBV10-3; D: TRBD1; DNA: TGTGCCATCAGTGACCCTGACAGGGGGAGGAATCAGCCCCAGCATTTT; CDR3: CAISDPDRGRNQPQHF
J: TRBJ2-7; size: .; V: TRBV7-8; D: .; DNA: TGTGCCAGCAGCTTAGATTCCATTGGAACCTACGAGCAGTACTTC; CDR3: CASSLDSIGTYEQYF
J: TRBJ2-3; size: .; V: TRBV10-3; D: .; DNA: TGTGCCATCAGTTCCCAGGGCACGCAGTATTTT; CDR3: CAISSQGTQYF
J: TRBJ2-5; size: .; V: TRBV7-2; D: .; DNA: TGTGCCAGCACCGACGACCGCCGGGGAGAGACCCAGTACTTC; CDR3: CASTDDRRGETQYF
J: TRBJ2-2; size: .; V: TRBV6-1; D: TRBD2; DNA: TGTGCCAGCAGAGGGACTAGCGACACCGGGGAGCTGTTTTTT; CDR3: CASRGTSDTGELFF
J: TRBJ1-1; size: .; V: TRBV7-3; D: .; DNA: TGTGCCAGCAGCCTTCAAGGGGCTGAGAACACTGAAGCTTTCTTT; CDR3: CASSLQGAENTEAFF
J: TRBJ2-5; size: .; V: TRBV18; D: .; DNA: TGTGCCAGCTCAACCGATCAAACAGTCCAAGAGACCCAGTACTTC; CDR3: CASSTDQTVQETQYF
J: TRBJ2-7; size: .; V: TRBV20-1; D: .; DNA: TGCAGTGCTAGAGAATCCAGGGAGCAGTACTTC; CDR3: CSARESREQYF
J: TRBJ1-1; size: .; V: TRBV9; D: TRBD1; DNA: TGTGCCAGCAGCGTCAGGGGGCTACCCCTAGTGAACACTGAAGCTTTCTTT; CDR3: CASSVRGLPLVNTEAFF
J: TRBJ1-4; size: .; V: TRBV19; D: TRBD1; DNA: TGTGCCAGTAGGGTACAGGGGGATGGCACTAATGAAAAACTGTTTTTT; CDR3: CASRVQGDGTNEKLFF
J: TRBJ2-7; size: .; V: TRBV2; D: .; DNA: TGTGCCAGCAGTGAACGGGCAGGGCCATCCTACGAGCAGTACTTC; CDR3: CASSERAGPSYEQYF
J: TRBJ2-2; size: .; V: TRBV6-1; D: .; DNA: TGTGCCAGCATTGGGCGGTTCACCGGGGAGCTGTTTTTT; CDR3: CASIGRFTGELFF
J: TRBJ2-3; size: .; V: TRBV7-8; D: TRBD2; DNA: TGTGCCAGCAGCTTGGGGACTAGCGGTAGGGCAGATACGCAGTATTTT; CDR3: CASSLGTSGRADTQYF
J: TRBJ1-5; size: .; V: TRBV7-6; D: .; DNA: TGTGCCAGCAGTGCACAACCCCCGGGTACGCGCGGCAATCAGCCCCAGCATTTT; CDR3: CASSAQPPGTRGNQPQHF
J: TRBJ1-1; size: .; V: TRBV28; D: .; DNA: TGTGCCAGCAGCCCCGGACCAGCCCTAAAGGCTGAAGCTTTCTTT; CDR3: CASSPGPALKAEAFF
J: TRBJ2-1; size: .; V: TRBV15; D: TRBD2; DNA: TGTGCCACCAGCAGGGAGCGGGAGTACTGGAATGAGCAGTTCTTC; CDR3: CATSREREYWNEQFF
J: TRBJ1-4; size: .; V: TRBV6-5; D: TRBD1; DNA: TGTGCCAGCAGAGGGGGCCCAGCAACTAATGAAAAACTGTTTTTT; CDR3: CASRGGPATNEKLFF
J: TRBJ2-7; size: once; V: TRBV6-5; D: TRBD1; DNA: TGTGCCAGCAGTTACGACAGGGGGAAGGAGCAGTACTTC; CDR3: CASSYDRGKEQYF
J: TRBJ2-5; size: .; V: TRBV7-9; D: TRBD1; DNA: TGTGCCAGCAGCCCCGGACAGGAGTACGGGGAGACCCAGTACTTC; CDR3: CASSPGQEYGETQYF
J: TRBJ2-1; size: .; V: TRBV7-2; D: TRBD2; DNA: TGTGCCAGCAGCTTAGGACTAGCGGGGGGATACAATGAGCAGTTCTTC; CDR3: CASSLGLAGGYNEQFF
J: TRBJ2-2; size: .; V: TRBV5-1; D: .; DNA: TGCGCCAGCAGCTGGGAGGCGAACACCGGGGAGCTGTTTTTT; CDR3: CASSWEANTGELFF
J: TRBJ2-7; size: .; V: TRBV2; D: .; DNA: TGTGCCAGCAGTTACCTCGTGGGGGGTGACGAGCAGTACTTC; CDR3: CASSYLVGGDEQYF
J: TRBJ2-5; size: .; V: TRBV9; D: .; DNA: TGTGCCAGCAGCGTAGACGGGGTTATGGAGACCCAGTACTTC; CDR3: CASSVDGVMETQYF
J: TRBJ1-1; size: .; V: TRBV18; D: TRBD1; DNA: TGTGCCAGCTCACCACAGGGGGCGAACGCTGAAGCTTTCTTT; CDR3: CASSPQGANAEAFF
J: TRBJ2-2; size: .; V: TRBV21-1; D: .; DNA: TGTGCCAGCAGCAAAGTGCGCGGTTCGAACACCGGGGAGCTGTTTTTT; CDR3: CASSKVRGSNTGELFF
J: TRBJ2-1; size: .; V: TRBV6-1; D: TRBD2; DNA: TGTGCCAGCAGTGGCGGCGGGAGAAGGGCTGAGCAGTTCTTC; CDR3: CASSGGGRRAEQFF
J: TRBJ2-1; size: few; V: TRBV18; D: TRBD2; DNA: TGTGCCAGCTCACCAAGACTAGCGGGCTCCTACAATGAGCAGTTCTTC; CDR3: CASSPRLAGSYNEQFF
J: TRBJ1-5; size: once; V: TRBV16; D: TRBD1; DNA: TGTGCCAGCAGCCGACAGGGTTTGCAGCCCCAGCATTTT; CDR3: CASSRQGLQPQHF
J: TRBJ1-2; size: .; V: TRBV4-2; D: TRBD1; DNA: TGTGCCAGCAGCCAGGGACAGGGGGCTAACGGCTACACCTTC; CDR3: CASSQGQGANGYTF
J: TRBJ1-5; size: .; V: TRBV7-2; D: .; DNA: TGTGCCAGCAGCTTAGGATGGGGGGGGCCCCAGCATTTT; CDR3: CASSLGWGGPQHF
J: TRBJ1-2; size: once; V: TRBV2; D: TRBD1; DNA: TGTGCCACAAGGACAGGGGCCTATGGCTACACCTTC; CDR3: CATRTGAYGYTF
J: TRBJ1-2; size: .; V: TRBV7-9; D: .; DNA: TGTGCCAGCAGCTTCCTCGACGTCTATGGCTACACCTTC; CDR3: CASSFLDVYGYTF
J: TRBJ2-7; size: .; V: TRBV9; D: TRBD2; DNA: TGTGCCAGCAGCGTAGGGGGACTAGCGGGAGCTTACGAGCAGTACTTC; CDR3: CASSVGGLAGAYEQYF
J: TRBJ2-3; size: .; V: TRBV9; D: .; DNA: TGTGCCAGCAGCCCCGGGGAGCTCCTCACAGATACGCAGTATTTT; CDR3: CASSPGELLTDTQYF
J: TRBJ1-1; size: few; V: TRBV18; D: .; DNA: TGTGCCAGCTCACCAGAGCCATACACTGAAGCTTTCTTT; CDR3: CASSPEPYTEAFF
J: TRBJ1-2; size: .; V: TRBV5-1; D: .; DNA: TGCGCCAGCAGCCCCACCGGACAGACTTATGGCTACACCTTC; CDR3: CASSPTGQTYGYTF
J: TRBJ2-7; size: .; V: TRBV7-2; D: TRBD2; DNA: TGTGCCAGCAGCTTAGCTACTAGCGGGGCCTACGAGCAGTACTTC; CDR3: CASSLATSGAYEQYF
J: TRBJ1-2; size: .; V: TRBV18; D: .; DNA: TGTGCCAGCTCCCGGGACCTCTACTATGGCTACACCTTC; CDR3: CASSRDLYYGYTF
J: TRBJ2-3; size: .; V: TRBV15; D: .; DNA: TGTGCCACCAGCAGAGATCTAAATACGCAGTATTTT; CDR3: CATSRDLNTQYF
J: TRBJ2-7; size: .; V: TRBV19; D: .; DNA: TGTGCCAGTAGTATTCAGGTTAGCTCCTACGAGCAGTACTTC; CDR3: CASSIQVSSYEQYF
J: TRBJ2-7; size: .; V: TRBV29-1; D: .; DNA: TGCGCTGCTGGCTCCTACGAGCAGTACTTC; CDR3: CAAGSYEQYF
J: TRBJ2-2; size: .; V: TRBV10-3; D: TRBD1; DNA: TGTGCCATCAGTCCCGGGACAGGGAACACCGGGGAGCTGTTTTTT; CDR3: CAISPGTGNTGELFF
J: TRBJ2-1; size: .; V: TRBV27; D: TRBD2; DNA: TGTGCCAGCAGACTAGCGGGAGGGTCCTACAATGAGCAGTTCTTC; CDR3: CASRLAGGSYNEQFF
J: TRBJ2-2; size: .; V: TRBV15; D: .; DNA: TGTGCCACTACACCAAGTGGCGGGACTTTCACCGGGGAGCTGTTTTTT; CDR3: CATTPSGGTFTGELFF